This TCR beta chain stems from a study of early T cells in non-severe SARS-CoV-2 infection. Individual cDNA molecules carried attached unique molecular identifiers. TCRdb re-called the 5' RACE reads through MiXCR, storing one row per CDR3 protein. The sample lists approximately 84,000 distinct CDR3 sequences, about 15% occurring once. This clonotype was picked up a small number of times. This TCR derives from an adult who was a healthcare worker with PCR-confirmed SARS-CoV-2 infection or an uninfected control (not recorded which). Material: whole blood.

DNA for the CDR3: TGTGCCAGCAGTCTGGAGGAACTGGGGCTCTATGGCTACACCTTC. This translates into CASSLEELGLYGYTF. The rearrangement links TRBV28 to TRBJ1-2, with D possibly being TRBD1 (5 bases). The V end lost 5 bases, the J end lost 4 bases, and 17 bases lay between the germline ends. The CDR3 loop spans 15 amino acids. The V gene's germline CDR1 is MDHEN and CDR2 SYDVKM.